The clone carrying this T cell receptor beta chain was recorded at least ten times. Antigen unknown. RNA transcripts served as the template for amplifying TCR beta CDR3 regions. The HTBI set primed first-round TCR CDR3 RT-PCR. TCRdb itself ran the multiplex PCR reads through MiXCR, one entry per CDR3 protein. This repertoire shows around 540,000 distinct CDR3 sequences, about 16% found once; its top ten account for less than 30%. PBMCs stemmed from approximately 10 ml fresh peripheral blood. This entry belongs to a study of T cells in Graves' hyperthyroidism and ophthalmopathy. General study results and limits: Patients with ophthalmopathy were separated from those with stable hyperthyroidism by a 13 V-J model.

Germline values: CDR1 MDHEN, CDR2 SYDVKM. V lost 3 bases, J lost 5 bases, and 16 bases lay in between. The CDR3 is 15 residues long. The chain combines TRBV28 with TRBJ1-2, with D possibly TRBD1 on 5 matching bases. The sequenced material came from blood. The receptor's source is a woman between 25 and 40 years old with Graves' ophthalmopathy. CDR3: CASSFPGREGYGYTF. The CDR3 DNA reads TGTGCCAGCAGTTTCCCGGGCAGGGAAGGGTATGGCTACACCTTC.